This paragraph reports one T cell receptor (beta chain). Its cognate antigen is unknown. The donors were in the approximately 120-subject validation cohort; that cohort was separate from the roughly 700-subject first cohort. This record comes from a study of cytomegalovirus exposure and HLA in healthy donors. Method: immunoSEQ multiplex PCR; TCRdb's copy keeps in-frame clones and lacks some. The table includes 70,000 to 75,000 clones, 85% to 95% detected once. General study points: Many donors shared some public TCRs, even though most TCR sequences were rare. The study labeled roughly 160 TCR beta chains cytomegalovirus-associated.

The receptor's source is a man aged 18 to 30 in good health and CMV-seropositive. The sequenced material came from PBMCs.

The CDR3 region has the DNA TGCGCCAGCAGCTTTGACAGTACCTCCTATGGCTACACCTTC. The encoded protein is CASSFDSTSYGYTF. The chain combines TRBV5-1 with TRBJ1-2, with D perhaps TRBD1 (5 bases). The germline CDR1 and CDR2 sequences are SGHRS and YFSETQ. Deletions cut 2 bases from V and 4 bases from J, with 12 bases between. CDR3 size: 14 residues.